These 31 T cell receptor beta chains came from one sample sequenced in a study of T-cell reconstitution after alpha-beta-depleted transplantation in children. Researchers prepared the TCRbeta library using unique molecular identifiers, the study reports. TCRdb re-called the PCR reads through MiXCR, storing one row per CDR3 protein. The repertoire has about 400,000 distinct CDR3 sequences, about 14% of them found once; the top ten carry approximately 4.2%. The input for sequencing was PBMCs, taken from the stem cell graft. The receptors were gathered from a human donor who donated a stem cell graft to a child with Fanconi anemia.

The CDR3 is CASSVGVAGDYEQYF. The DNA for the CDR3 is TGTGCCAGCAGCGTAGGTGTAGCGGGGGACTACGAGCAGTACTTC. The chain recombines TRBV9 with TRBJ2-7; the match to TRBD2 covers 9 bases. With 0 bases clipped from V and 3 bases from J, the junction kept 4 bases outside the gene matches. CDR1 is SGDLS, CDR2 YYNGEE, per germline. This CDR3 is 15 amino acids long. Supplemented by reference TRBV9 and TRBJ2-7, the full variable domain reads DSGVTQTPKHLITATGQRVTLRCSPRSGDLSVYWYQQSLDQGLQFLIQYYNGEERAKGNILERFSAQQFPDLHSELNLSSLELGDSALYFCASSVGVAGDYEQYFGPGTRLTVT.

In its sample, this clonotype was seen a few times. The CDR3 reads CASSLVSGSSYNEQFF. CDR3 sequence (DNA): TGCGCCAGCAGCTTGGTTAGCGGGTCCTCCTACAATGAGCAGTTCTTC. This chain links TRBV5-1 with TRBJ2-1; TRBD2 agrees at 7 bases. Losses at the gene ends were 0 bases for V and 0 bases for J; bases not matched to a gene: 3. The CDR3 is made up of 16 amino acids. Germline V gene data show CDR1 as SGHRS and CDR2 as YFSETQ. Combining the CDR3 with reference TRBV5-1 and TRBJ2-1 gives the whole variable domain KAGVTQTPRYLIKTRGQQVTLSCSPISGHRSVSWYQQTPGQGLQFLFEYFSETQRNKGNFPGRFSGRQFSNSRSEMNVSTLELGDSALYLCASSLVSGSSYNEQFFGPGTRLTVL.

This clonotype was found a few times. The V gene is TRBV12-3 or TRBV12-4, the J gene TRBJ1-2, with a possible D match to TRBD1 (5 bases). This CDR3 has 14 amino acids. Trimming took 5 bases from V and 7 from J, leaving 17 bases between them. The CDR3 bases are TGTGCCAGCAGTACAGGCCCCCCCGGCGGTGGCTACACCTTC. Translated, it gives CASSTGPPGGGYTF.

This sequence joins TRBV6-2 or TRBV6-3 and TRBJ2-7; the D gene is possibly TRBD2 (6 bases). There are 13 residues in the CDR3. V lost 10 bases, J lost 1 base, and 14 bases lay in between. Per germline, CDR1 MNHEY and CDR2 SVGEGT. The CDR3 DNA follows: TGTGCCATCAAACCCGGGGGATCCTACGAGCAGTACTTC. Translating gives CAIKPGGSYEQYF.

This clonotype was seen more than once but under ten times. This chain uses TRBV12-3 or TRBV12-4 with TRBJ1-2; TRBD1 is a possible D gene (6 bases). V dropped 6 bases and J dropped 5 bases, with 22 bases sitting between them. The CDR3 is 16 residues long. CDR3 in amino acids: CASSPVSVQGLYGYTF. The DNA for the CDR3 is TGTGCCAGCAGCCCTGTAAGTGTACAGGGCCTATATGGCTACACCTTC.

This chain connects TRBV29-1 to TRBJ1-1; 9 nucleotides align to TRBD1. This CDR3 has 14 amino acids. The V gene end was trimmed by 6 bases and the J gene end by 3 bases; junction bases not matched to a gene: 8. The germline CDR1 and CDR2 sequences are SQVTM and ANQGSEA. The chain's CDR3 is CSVAGTGPYTEAFF. The CDR3 DNA follows: TGCAGCGTGGCGGGGACAGGGCCTTACACTGAAGCTTTCTTT.

This clonotype was recorded a few times. The V call is TRBV10-3, the J call TRBJ2-3; possible D gene TRBD2, 5 bases. Trimming removed 4 bases at V and 8 bases at J, with 16 bases between. This CDR3 has 14 amino acids. Looked up from germline, CDR1 is ENHRY and CDR2 is SYGVKD. CDR3 amino acids: CAISGIWTAGTQYF. CDR3 nucleotide sequence: TGTGCCATCAGTGGGATCTGGACGGCGGGTACGCAGTATTTT.

The chain carries TRBV12-3 or TRBV12-4 and TRBJ2-3; D ambiguous. The germline V and J ends were trimmed by 1 base and 7 bases, with 12 bases remaining between them. The CDR3 consists of 14 residues. As DNA, the CDR3 is TGTGCCAGCAGTTTAGGGGGTCCACAAAATACGCAGTATTTT. It specifies CASSLGGPQNTQYF.

The rearrangement uses TRBV20-1 and TRBJ2-1; D perhaps matches TRBD1 (6 bases). The CDR3 length is 15 residues. V lost 6 bases, J lost 0 bases, and 15 bases lay in between. Germline loops: CDR1 DFQATT, CDR2 SNEGSKA (reference sequence). CDR3 nucleotide sequence: TGCAGTGCCAAGGGACACTCGAGCTCCTACAATGAGCAGTTCTTC. Translation: CSAKGHSSSYNEQFF.

This clonotype was detected a few times. V gene TRBV4-3 combines with J gene TRBJ2-7; D not certain. Germline loops: CDR1 LGHNA, CDR2 YSLEER. The CDR3 contains 14 residues. V was pared by 4 bases and J by 7 bases, with 17 bases between. The CDR3 region is CASSPSTGHREQYV. CDR3 in DNA: TGCGCCAGCAGCCCTTCGACGGGTCACCGGGAGCAGTACGTC.

This clonotype was seen more than once but under ten times. The chain links TRBV6-1 to TRBJ2-2; D may be TRBD1 (6 bases). Trimming took 6 bases from V and 4 from J, leaving 18 bases between them. The CDR3 spans 16 residues. Germline CDR1 is MNHNS and CDR2 is SASEGT. In nucleotides, the CDR3 is TGTGCCAGCAGAGACGGATCGGGACAAGGCACCGGGGAGCTGTTTTTT. This gives the protein CASRDGSGQGTGELFF.

This chain joins TRBV29-1 and TRBJ2-1; D is perhaps TRBD1 or TRBD2 (6 bases each). V lost 7 bases and J 10 bases, leaving 14 bases between the germline ends. In germline, CDR1 is SQVTM, CDR2 ANQGSEA. This CDR3 is built from 11 residues. This chain's CDR3 is CSAQQGGEQFF. CDR3 DNA sequence: TGCAGCGCCCAACAAGGGGGGGAGCAGTTCTTC.

Ten or more counts support this clonotype. The rearrangement uses TRBV5-6 and TRBJ1-6; D gene ambiguous. The CDR3 is 13 amino acids. Germline lookup yields CDR1 SGHDT and CDR2 YYEEEE. Trimming pared 0 bases from V and 8 bases from J, leaving 6 bases between. In DNA form, the CDR3 reads TGTGCCAGCAGCTTGGGTCAGTATTCACCCCTCCACTTT. Translated, it gives CASSLGQYSPLHF.

The table lists this clonotype with a few counts. This chain links TRBV25-1 with TRBJ2-7; weak D call: TRBD1 (6 bases). The V end was cut by 8 bases, the J end by 1 base, with 12 bases between. Germline V lookup: CDR1 MGHDK, CDR2 SYGVNS. The CDR3 covers 13 residues. CDR3 amino acids: CASARQDSYEQYF. The CDR3 nucleotides are TGTGCCAGCGCACGACAGGATTCCTACGAGCAGTACTTC.

The V and J genes are TRBV7-9 and TRBJ1-5; D is unclear. Germline CDR1 reads SEHNR; CDR2 reads FQNEAQ (reference sequence). The CDR3 has 14 amino acids. Deletions cut 3 bases from V and 3 bases from J, with 9 bases between. The CDR3 coding sequence is TGTGCCAGCAGCTTGGGATCAGTCAATCAGCCCCAGCATTTT. Residues: CASSLGSVNQPQHF.

This clonotype was picked up a small number of times. The gene calls are TRBV27 and TRBJ2-6; D gene unclear. The germline CDR1 and CDR2 sequences are MNHEY and SMNVEV (reference sequence). The CDR3 totals 19 residues. Between the trimmed V and J ends, which lost 2 bases and 0 bases, there was a span of 17 bases. Written as DNA, the CDR3 is TGTGCCAGCAGTTTAAAGGCTCCGGCACATCGCTCTGGGGCCAACGTCCTGACTTTC. Its protein product is CASSLKAPAHRSGANVLTF.

At least ten counts were recorded for this clonotype. The V call is TRBV20-1, the J call TRBJ2-3, with TRBD2 matching 7 bases. Trimming cost V 3 bases and J 4 bases; bases outside gene matches: 13. The CDR3 consists of 16 residues. Per the germline V gene, CDR1 is DFQATT and CDR2 is SNEGSKA (reference sequence). The CDR3 protein is CSASGKPGLSSDTQYF. The CDR3, as DNA: TGCAGTGCTAGCGGGAAACCGGGACTATCTTCAGATACGCAGTATTTT.

This clonotype was observed a handful of times. The chain recombines TRBV6-2 or TRBV6-3 with TRBJ2-4; D gene ambiguous. The CDR3 has 11 residues. Germline V gene data show CDR1 as MNHEY and CDR2 as SVGEGT. Trimming removed 4 bases at V and 8 bases at J, with 6 bases between. The CDR3 spells CASSFADIQYF. The CDR3 bases are TGTGCCAGCAGTTTCGCTGACATTCAGTACTTC.

This clonotype has at least ten counts. The junction departs from germline at one end; a sequencing error may be responsible. The chain recombines TRBV20-1 with TRBJ1-2, with D unclear. The CDR3 loop spans 12 amino acids. Germline assignment: CDR1 DFQATT and CDR2 SNEGSKA (reference sequence). Here the CDR3 DNA reads TGCAGTGCTGGAGATATTTTAGGAGGCTACACCTTC. Its translation is CSAGDILGGYTF.

This clonotype has a handful of counts. This chain uses TRBV12-3 or TRBV12-4 with TRBJ2-7, with a tentative D call TRBD2 (6 bases). Trimming pared 2 bases from V and 2 bases from J, leaving 13 bases between. The CDR3 totals 15 residues. The CDR3 DNA sequence: TGTGCCAGCAGTTTAAGTCCCGGAGGGCCCTACGAGCAGTACTTC. Protein product: CASSLSPGGPYEQYF.

This clonotype has at least ten counts. The genes are TRBV4-2 and TRBJ1-1; D gene uncertain. The CDR3 is made up of 15 amino acids. Trimming took 0 bases from V and 7 from J, leaving 15 bases between them. CDR1 LGHNA and CDR2 YNFKEQ come from the germline V gene. Written as DNA, the CDR3 is TGTGCCAGCAGCCAAGATTTAGAGAGCCGCAGTGAAGCTTTCTTT. It specifies CASSQDLESRSEAFF.

In its sample, this clonotype was seen a few times. V and J are TRBV4-2 and TRBJ1-1; D not resolved. The CDR3 has 14 amino acids. Germline V gene data show CDR1 as LGHNA and CDR2 as YNFKEQ. Trimming took 4 bases from V and 0 from J, leaving 9 bases between them. The CDR3 region is CASSPLRVNTEAFF. In DNA form, the CDR3 reads TGTGCCAGCAGCCCCTTGAGGGTGAACACTGAAGCTTTCTTT.

The gene calls are TRBV27 and TRBJ1-5; the D gene is possibly TRBD1 (6 bases). The V gene's germline CDR1 is MNHEY and CDR2 SMNVEV (reference sequence). The CDR3 extends over 13 amino acids. V was clipped by 6 bases and J by 6 bases, with 12 bases between them. The CDR3 sequence: CASSTRGAQPQHF. Here the CDR3 DNA reads TGTGCCAGCAGCACGAGGGGGGCTCAGCCCCAGCATTTT.

This clonotype was detected ten times or more. This chain links TRBV28 with TRBJ2-6; D is undetermined. V shed 6 bases and J shed 4 bases, with 7 bases lying between them. The germline CDR1 and CDR2 sequences are MDHEN and SYDVKM. This CDR3 comprises 13 residues. The CDR3 nucleotides are TGTGCCAGCAGGGCTGCGGGGGCCAACGTCCTGACTTTC. It is translated as CASRAAGANVLTF.

This clonotype occurred many times. The chain uses TRBV6-2 or TRBV6-3 and TRBJ2-5; 8 positions agree with TRBD1. V lost 6 bases and J lost 5; bases outside the gene matches: 11. CDR3 length equals 15 residues. CDR1 is MNHEY and CDR2 is SVGEGT in the germline V gene. The CDR3: CASRSGGAPWETQYF. For the CDR3, the DNA is TGTGCCAGCAGGTCAGGGGGCGCCCCCTGGGAGACCCAGTACTTC.

This clonotype was detected a few times. This chain uses TRBV3-1 with TRBJ1-1, with 9 bases identical to TRBD1. Germline CDR1 LGHDT, CDR2 YNNKEL (reference sequence). Germline trimming cut 1 base from V and 8 bases from J; bases unmatched to any gene: 5. The CDR3 runs 14 residues. Written as DNA, the CDR3 is TGTGCCAGCAGCCAAGGAGGACAGGGGTCCGAAGCTTTCTTT. It encodes CASSQGGQGSEAFF.

This clonotype was recorded at least ten times. The J gene is TRBJ2-7, the V gene TRBV2; perhaps TRBD1 as D (6 bases). This CDR3 comprises 15 residues. Trimming shortened V by 6 bases and J by 0 bases, and 15 bases separated the two germline ends. Germline V lookup: CDR1 SNHLY, CDR2 FYNNEI. The CDR3 loop reads CASREYRDLSYEQYF. In nucleotides, the CDR3 is TGTGCCAGCAGGGAGTACAGGGACCTCTCCTACGAGCAGTACTTC.

Only a few counts were recorded for this clonotype. This chain uses TRBV10-1 with TRBJ2-2, with 9 nucleotides matching TRBD1. The CDR3 totals 15 residues. The V segment lost 3 bases and the J segment 8 bases; nucleotides outside the gene matches: 7. Germline V CDR1 and CDR2: WNHNN, SYGVQD (reference sequence). The CDR3: CASSDPGTGRGELFF. The CDR3, as DNA: TGCGCCAGCAGTGACCCCGGGACAGGGCGTGGGGAGCTGTTTTTT.

This clonotype has at least ten counts. V and J are TRBV5-1 and TRBJ1-2, with TRBD1 as a possible D gene (5 bases). This CDR3 contains 12 residues. Germline CDR1 and CDR2: SGHRS and YFSETQ. V lost 0 bases and J lost 6, with 6 bases in between. CDR3 protein: CASSLVGHGYTF. For the CDR3, the DNA is TGCGCCAGCAGCTTGGTGGGACATGGCTACACCTTC.

This clonotype has at least ten counts. CDR3 protein: CASSSQGELFF. CDR3 coding DNA: TGTGCCAGCAGTTCTCAGGGGGAGCTGTTTTTT. The chain joins TRBV11-2 to TRBJ2-2; no reliable D call. V gave up 6 bases and J gave up 8 bases, with 7 bases separating them. The germline CDR1 and CDR2 sequences are SGHAT and FQNNGV. There are 11 residues in the CDR3.

This clonotype came up many times. The chain has TRBV27 and TRBJ2-1; D gene uncertain. Trimming took off 2 bases at V and 8 bases at J, with 10 bases between the two ends. Germline V lookup: CDR1 MNHEY, CDR2 SMNVEV (reference sequence). This CDR3 spans 13 amino acids. CDR3 in DNA: TGTGCCAGCAGTTTAGGCTTTTACGATGAGCAGTTCTTC. Its protein product is CASSLGFYDEQFF.